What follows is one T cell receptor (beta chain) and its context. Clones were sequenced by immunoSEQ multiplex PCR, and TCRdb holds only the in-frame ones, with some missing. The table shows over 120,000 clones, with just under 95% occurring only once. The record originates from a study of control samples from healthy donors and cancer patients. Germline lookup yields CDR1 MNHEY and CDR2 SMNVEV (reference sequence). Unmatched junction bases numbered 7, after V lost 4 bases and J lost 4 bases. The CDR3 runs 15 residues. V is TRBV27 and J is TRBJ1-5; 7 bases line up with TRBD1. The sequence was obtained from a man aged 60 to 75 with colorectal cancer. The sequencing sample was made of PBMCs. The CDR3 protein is CASSYRGRGNQPQHF. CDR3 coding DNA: TGTGCCAGCAGTTACAGGGGAAGGGGAAATCAGCCCCAGCATTTT.